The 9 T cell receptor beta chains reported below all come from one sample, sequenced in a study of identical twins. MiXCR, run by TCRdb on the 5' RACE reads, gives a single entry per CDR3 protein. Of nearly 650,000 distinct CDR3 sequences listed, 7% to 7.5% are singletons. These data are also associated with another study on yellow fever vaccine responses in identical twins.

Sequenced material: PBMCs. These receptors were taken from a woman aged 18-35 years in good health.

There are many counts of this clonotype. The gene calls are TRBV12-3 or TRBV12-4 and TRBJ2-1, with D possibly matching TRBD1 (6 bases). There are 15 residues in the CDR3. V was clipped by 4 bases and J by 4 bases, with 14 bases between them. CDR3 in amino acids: CASSSQGLGYNEQFF. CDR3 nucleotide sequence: TGTGCCAGCAGTTCCCAGGGGTTGGGGTACAATGAGCAGTTCTTC.

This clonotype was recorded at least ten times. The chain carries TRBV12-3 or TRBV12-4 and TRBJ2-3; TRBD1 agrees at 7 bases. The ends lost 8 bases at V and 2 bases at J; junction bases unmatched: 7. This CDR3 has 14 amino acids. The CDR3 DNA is TGTGCCAGCGACCCGGGGACAGCCACAGATACGCAGTATTTT. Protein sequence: CASDPGTATDTQYF.

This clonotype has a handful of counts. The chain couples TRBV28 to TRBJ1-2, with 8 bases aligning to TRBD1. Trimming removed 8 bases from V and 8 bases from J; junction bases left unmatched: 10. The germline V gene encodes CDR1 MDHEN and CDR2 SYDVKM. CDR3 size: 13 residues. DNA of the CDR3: TGTGCCAGCTCAGGGGGCGCGGGGAGGGGCTACACCTTC. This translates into CASSGGAGRGYTF.

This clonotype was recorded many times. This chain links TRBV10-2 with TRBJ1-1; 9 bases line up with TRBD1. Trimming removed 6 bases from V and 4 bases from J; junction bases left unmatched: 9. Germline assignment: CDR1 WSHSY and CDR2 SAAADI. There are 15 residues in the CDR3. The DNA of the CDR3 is TGCGCCAGCAGCCCCGGGACAGGGTTCGGCACTGAAGCTTTCTTT. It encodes CASSPGTGFGTEAFF.

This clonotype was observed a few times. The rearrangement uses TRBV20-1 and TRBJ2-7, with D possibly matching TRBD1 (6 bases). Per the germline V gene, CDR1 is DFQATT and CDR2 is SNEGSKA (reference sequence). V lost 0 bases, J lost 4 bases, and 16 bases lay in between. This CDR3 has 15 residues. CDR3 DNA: TGCAGTGCTAGAGATACAGGGACCGGTGTTTACGAGCAGTACGTC. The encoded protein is CSARDTGTGVYEQYV.

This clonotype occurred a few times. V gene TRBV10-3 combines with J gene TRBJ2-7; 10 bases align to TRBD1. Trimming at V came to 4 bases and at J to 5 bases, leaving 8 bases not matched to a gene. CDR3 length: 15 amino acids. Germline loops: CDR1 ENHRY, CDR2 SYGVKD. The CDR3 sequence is CAISAPGQGTHEQYF. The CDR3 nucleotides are TGTGCCATCAGTGCACCGGGACAGGGGACCCACGAGCAGTACTTC.

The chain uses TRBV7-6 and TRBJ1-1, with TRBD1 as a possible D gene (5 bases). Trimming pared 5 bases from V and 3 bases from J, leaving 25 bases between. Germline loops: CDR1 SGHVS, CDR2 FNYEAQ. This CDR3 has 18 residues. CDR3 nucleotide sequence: TGTGCCAGCAGCCCTCCGGGGGGAGGGGCTTCTCCGGACACTGAAGCTTTCTTT. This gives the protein CASSPPGGGASPDTEAFF.

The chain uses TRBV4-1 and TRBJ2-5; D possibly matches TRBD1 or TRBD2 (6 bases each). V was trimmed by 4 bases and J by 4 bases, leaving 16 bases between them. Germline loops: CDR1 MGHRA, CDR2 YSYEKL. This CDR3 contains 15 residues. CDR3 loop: CASSPTWGARETQYF. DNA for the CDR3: TGCGCCAGCAGCCCAACCTGGGGGGCGAGAGAGACCCAGTACTTC.

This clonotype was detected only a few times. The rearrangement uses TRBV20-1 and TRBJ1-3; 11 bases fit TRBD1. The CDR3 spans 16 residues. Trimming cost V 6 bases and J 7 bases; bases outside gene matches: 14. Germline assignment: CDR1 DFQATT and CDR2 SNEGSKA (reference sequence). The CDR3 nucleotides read TGCAGTGCAATCCCGGATGGGACAGGGGGGTTGAACACCATATATTTT. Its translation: CSAIPDGTGGLNTIYF.